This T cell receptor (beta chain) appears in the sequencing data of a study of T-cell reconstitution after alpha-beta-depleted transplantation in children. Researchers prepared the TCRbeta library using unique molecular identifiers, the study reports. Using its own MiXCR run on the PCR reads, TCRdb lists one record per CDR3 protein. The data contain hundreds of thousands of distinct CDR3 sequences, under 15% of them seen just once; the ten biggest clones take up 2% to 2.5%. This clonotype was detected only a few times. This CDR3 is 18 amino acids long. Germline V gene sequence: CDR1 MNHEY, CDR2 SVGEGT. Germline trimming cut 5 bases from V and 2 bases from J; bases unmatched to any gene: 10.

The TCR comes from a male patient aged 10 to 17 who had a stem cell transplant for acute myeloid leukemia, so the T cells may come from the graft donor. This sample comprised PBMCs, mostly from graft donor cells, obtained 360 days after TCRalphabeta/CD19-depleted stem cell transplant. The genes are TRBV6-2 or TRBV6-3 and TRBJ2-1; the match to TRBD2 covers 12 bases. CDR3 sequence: CASSQNARLAGAYNEQFF. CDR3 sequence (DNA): TGTGCCAGCAGTCAGAATGCCAGACTAGCGGGAGCCTACAATGAGCAGTTCTTC.